This entry concerns a single T cell receptor beta chain. As yet, its antigen is unknown. TCRdb keeps only in-frame clones here, not all; method: immunoSEQ multiplex PCR. The table shows 95,000 to 150,000 clones, with around 92% occurring only once. The sample belongs to a study of T cell responses to AZD1222 COVID-19 vaccine. Study context: Analyses pooled second doses at about 4 or about 12 weeks.

Study-wide points: Possibly, clonal diversity was underestimated; donors were largely white British and included more females. The study reported that nearly half of spike-specific TCRs target unmutated variant regions.

This clonotype originated in an adult in good health. The sequencing here drew on peripheral blood, taken on day 0 of AZD1222 vaccination.

The CDR3: CASMASGSDEQYF. CDR3 DNA sequence: TGTGCCAGCATGGCTAGCGGGTCCGACGAGCAGTACTTC. The chain links TRBV2 to TRBJ2-7; 8 nucleotides agree with TRBD2. Germline V gene lookup returns CDR1 SNHLY and CDR2 FYNNEI. The junction had 7 bases not matched to a gene; V was cut back by 7 bases and J by 5 bases. This CDR3 spans 13 amino acids.